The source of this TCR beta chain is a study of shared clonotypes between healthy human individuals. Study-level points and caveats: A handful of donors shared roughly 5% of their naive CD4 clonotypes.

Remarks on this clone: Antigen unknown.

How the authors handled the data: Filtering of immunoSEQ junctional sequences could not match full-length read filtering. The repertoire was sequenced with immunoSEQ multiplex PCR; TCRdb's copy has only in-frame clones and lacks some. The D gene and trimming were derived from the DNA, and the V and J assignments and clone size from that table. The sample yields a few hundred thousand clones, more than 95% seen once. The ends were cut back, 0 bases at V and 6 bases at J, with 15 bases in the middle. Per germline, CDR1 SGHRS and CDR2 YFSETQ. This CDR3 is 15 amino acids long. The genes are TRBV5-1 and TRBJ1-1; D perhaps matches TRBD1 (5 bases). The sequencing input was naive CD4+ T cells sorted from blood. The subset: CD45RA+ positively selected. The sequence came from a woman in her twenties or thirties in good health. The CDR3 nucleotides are TGCGCCAGCAGCTTGGGGCGTTACAGGACCGCTGAAGCTTTCTTT. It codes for CASSLGRYRTAEAFF.